Listed here are 18 T cell receptor beta chains from one sample, sequenced in a study of T cells after yellow fever vaccination. TCRdb called the 5' RACE reads again in MiXCR, with one record for every CDR3 protein. The sample includes about 550,000 distinct CDR3 sequences, around 21% seen only once; the top ten take over 11%. Sample: PBMCs, taken 15 days after the yellow fever booster vaccination. The receptors come from a man aged 25 to 40 who received the YFV17D yellow fever vaccine.

In its sample, this clonotype was seen a few times. V is TRBV20-1 and J is TRBJ2-3; 9 bases align to TRBD2. The germline gives CDR1 DFQATT, CDR2 SNEGSKA (reference sequence). The CDR3 runs 18 residues. V lost 3 bases to trimming and J lost 4 bases; unmatched junction nucleotides: 17. In nucleotides, the CDR3 is TGCAGTGCTAGCCCCTGGGGGCGGGAGGGCCGGAATTCAGATACGCAGTATTTT. Translated, it gives CSASPWGREGRNSDTQYF.

The rearrangement joins TRBV5-1 to TRBJ2-7; TRBD1 aligns across 7 bases. The CDR3 contains 15 residues. With 0 bases clipped from V and 4 bases from J, the junction kept 7 bases outside the gene matches. Germline CDR1 reads SGHRS; CDR2 reads YFSETQ. For the CDR3, the DNA is TGCGCCAGCAGCTTGGCCCCCGGGACAGAATACGAGCAGTACTTC. Translated: CASSLAPGTEYEQYF.

This rearrangement joins TRBV30 to TRBJ2-4; D is uncertain. The ends were cut back, 6 bases at V and 1 base at J, with 10 bases in the middle. The CDR3 has 13 amino acids. Per the germline V gene, CDR1 is GTSNPN and CDR2 is SVGIG (reference sequence). The CDR3 is CACISVAKNIQYF. CDR3 coding DNA: TGTGCCTGCATCTCGGTGGCCAAAAACATTCAGTACTTC. Full variable domain (rest looked up from reference TRBV30 and TRBJ2-4): SQTIHQWPATLVQPVGSPLSLECTVEGTSNPNLYWYRQAAGRGLQLLFYSVGIGQISSEVPQNLSASRPQDRQFILSSKKLLLSDSGFYLCACISVAKNIQYFGAGTRLSVL.

V usage is TRBV7-2 and J usage is TRBJ1-1; a weak D match, TRBD1 (5 bases). This CDR3 is built from 15 residues. Trimming took off 5 bases at V and 6 bases at J, with 19 bases between the two ends. In germline, CDR1 is SGHTA, CDR2 FQGNSA. This CDR3 reads CASSPRRGGIPEAFF. DNA of the CDR3: TGTGCCAGCAGCCCCCGACGGGGGGGGATCCCTGAAGCTTTCTTT.

There are a few counts of this clonotype. The chain combines TRBV28 with TRBJ2-7; tentatively, D is TRBD1 or TRBD2 (5 bases each). Germline V gene lookup returns CDR1 MDHEN and CDR2 SYDVKM. Trimming removed 5 bases from V and 3 bases from J, with 11 bases in between. The CDR3 spans 13 residues. CDR3 loop: CASSRGPIYEQYF. The CDR3 DNA reads as TGTGCCAGCAGTCGGGGCCCAATCTACGAGCAGTACTTC.

This clonotype has a handful of counts. The chain couples TRBV20-1 to TRBJ2-2; D possibly corresponds to TRBD2 (6 bases). CDR1 is DFQATT, CDR2 SNEGSKA, per germline (reference sequence). Trimming took 1 base from V and 0 from J, leaving 6 bases between them. CDR3 length: 14 amino acids. The CDR3 nucleotides read TGCAGTGCTAGAGGACTAGCGAACACCGGGGAGCTGTTTTTT. Its protein product is CSARGLANTGELFF.

This clonotype has more than one count but fewer than ten. The V call is TRBV5-6, the J call TRBJ2-1; 7 bases fit TRBD1. The CDR3 runs to 14 residues. From germline, CDR1 is SGHDT and CDR2 YYEEEE. V was pared by 4 bases and J by 2 bases, with 3 bases of the junction left unmatched. CDR3 residues: CASSHGTAYNEQFF. The DNA for the CDR3 is TGTGCCAGCAGCCACGGGACAGCCTACAATGAGCAGTTCTTC.

The sample holds many counts of this clonotype. The chain uses TRBV6-5 and TRBJ2-1; 9 nucleotides align to TRBD2. J lost 4 bases, V lost 6 bases, and 4 bases had no gene match. The CDR3 totals 14 residues. Germline CDR1 is MNHEY and CDR2 is SVGAGI. As DNA, the CDR3 is TGTGCCAGCAGAATAGCGGGGGAGTACAATGAGCAGTTCTTC. This translates into CASRIAGEYNEQFF.

The chain recombines TRBV7-9 with TRBJ2-1, with D perhaps given as TRBD1 or TRBD2 (7 bases each). The CDR3 is made up of 17 amino acids. The germline gives CDR1 SEHNR, CDR2 FQNEAQ (reference sequence). The germline V and J ends were trimmed by 5 bases and 10 bases, with 27 bases remaining between them. CDR3 protein: CASSAIEGAGATGEQFF. CDR3 coding DNA: TGTGCCAGCAGCGCCATTGAGGGGGCGGGGGCGACAGGAGAGCAGTTCTTC.

This chain connects TRBV9 to TRBJ2-7; 11 bases agree with TRBD2. Germline V gene lookup returns CDR1 SGDLS and CDR2 YYNGEE. Trimming cost V 3 bases and J 6 bases; bases outside gene matches: 8. The CDR3 length is 15 residues. The CDR3 spells CASSGRLAGLGEQYF. CDR3 in DNA: TGTGCCAGCAGCGGACGACTAGCGGGATTAGGCGAGCAGTACTTC.

The genes are TRBV19 and TRBJ2-5, with unresolved D. The CDR3 consists of 13 residues. The V gene lost 6 bases and the J gene lost 4 bases, with 12 bases spanning the gap. CDR1 and CDR2 (germline): LNHDA, SQIVND (reference sequence). In nucleotides, the CDR3 is TGTGCCAGTAGCCGCGACTTACGAGAGACCCAGTACTTC. This translates into CASSRDLRETQYF.

In its sample, this clonotype was seen many times. The chain couples TRBV12-3 or TRBV12-4 to TRBJ1-5, with 11 bases lining up with TRBD1. The CDR3 is made up of 14 amino acids. Trimming at V came to 6 bases and at J to 6 bases, leaving 4 bases not matched to a gene. The CDR3 here is CASSPGTGGQPQHF. For the CDR3, the DNA is TGTGCCAGCAGCCCCGGGACAGGGGGTCAGCCCCAGCATTTT.

This clonotype was counted a few times. V and J are TRBV7-9 and TRBJ2-5; D may match TRBD1 or TRBD2 (5 bases each). CDR1 is SEHNR, CDR2 FQNEAQ, per germline (reference sequence). V was cut by 4 bases and J by 4 bases, with 7 bases left in between. The CDR3 loop spans 12 amino acids. The CDR3 protein is CASSYGAETQYF. The CDR3 DNA reads as TGTGCCAGCAGCTACGGGGCAGAGACCCAGTACTTC. Based on the CDR3 plus reference TRBV7-9 and TRBJ2-5, the full variable domain is DTGVSQNPRHKITKRGQNVTFRCDPISEHNRLYWYRQTLGQGPEFLTYFQNEAQLEKSRLLSDRFSAERPKGSFSTLEIQRTEQGDSAMYLCASSYGAETQYFGPGTRLLVL.

This clonotype was found a few times. The chain combines TRBV20-1 with TRBJ2-7, with D possibly TRBD2 on 5 matching bases. The CDR3 runs 18 residues. Germline assignment: CDR1 DFQATT and CDR2 SNEGSKA (reference sequence). The CDR3 here is CRLDFTGSVILGPYEQYF. CDR3 bases: TGCAGGTTAGATTTTACGGGGAGTGTCATCCTAGGTCCCTACGAGCAGTACTTC.

This clonotype has a handful of counts. The chain couples TRBV7-2 to TRBJ2-7; 10 nucleotides match TRBD1. Germline CDR1 is SGHTA and CDR2 is FQGNSA. CDR3 length: 14 residues. J was trimmed by 6 bases and V by 4 bases; bases with no gene match: 6. This CDR3 is CASSSTGQGFEQYF. The DNA of the CDR3 is TGTGCCAGCAGCTCGACGGGACAGGGGTTCGAGCAGTACTTC.

This clonotype has just a few counts. The V and J genes are TRBV4-2 and TRBJ2-5, with 9 positions matching TRBD2. With V trimmed by 0 bases and J by 4 bases, 6 bases remained unmatched. Germline lookup yields CDR1 LGHNA and CDR2 YNFKEQ. CDR3 length equals 16 residues. CDR3 bases: TGTGCCAGCAGCCAAGATAATAGCGGGAGTGGAGAGACCCAGTACTTC. It yields the protein CASSQDNSGSGETQYF.

The V call is TRBV7-2, the J call TRBJ2-7, with TRBD2 as a possible D gene (6 bases). The CDR3 runs to 15 residues. Trimming removed 3 bases at V and 2 bases at J, with 14 bases between. CDR1 SGHTA and CDR2 FQGNSA come from the germline V gene. CDR3 region: CASSLGLLLPYEQYF. CDR3 in DNA: TGTGCCAGCAGCTTGGGACTCCTCTTACCCTACGAGCAGTACTTC.

This rearrangement joins TRBV10-3 to TRBJ2-1, with a weak D call TRBD2 (6 bases). CDR3 length equals 16 residues. CDR1 and CDR2 from the germline V gene are ENHRY and SYGVKD. V was shortened by 4 bases and J by 5 bases, with 18 bases between the two germline ends. The CDR3 DNA is TGTGCCATCAGTGGGGTTAGCCTAGCGCGCGACAATGAGCAGTTCTTC. Translated: CAISGVSLARDNEQFF.